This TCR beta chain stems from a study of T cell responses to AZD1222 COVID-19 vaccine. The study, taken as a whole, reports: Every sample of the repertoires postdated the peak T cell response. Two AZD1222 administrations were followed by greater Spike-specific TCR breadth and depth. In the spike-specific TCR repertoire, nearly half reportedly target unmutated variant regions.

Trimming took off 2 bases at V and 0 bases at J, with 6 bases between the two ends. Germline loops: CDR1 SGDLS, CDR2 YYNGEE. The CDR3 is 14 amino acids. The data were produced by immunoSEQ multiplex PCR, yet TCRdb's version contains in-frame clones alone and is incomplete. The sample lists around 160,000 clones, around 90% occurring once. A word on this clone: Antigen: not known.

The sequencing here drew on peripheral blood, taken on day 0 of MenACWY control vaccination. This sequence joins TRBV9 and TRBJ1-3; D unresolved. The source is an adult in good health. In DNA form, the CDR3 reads TGTGCCAGCAGCGTCGGCCGCTCTGGAAACACCATATATTTT. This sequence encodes CASSVGRSGNTIYF.